The 29 T cell receptor beta chains below come from one sample, sequenced in a study of blood T cells in healthy people across ages. Primers used in a second PCR of roughly 6 to 11 cycles were a sample-barcoded 5' primer and a J-beta primer mix. TCRdb recomputed calls from the 5' RACE reads with MiXCR, one row per CDR3 protein. The sample records 800,000 or so distinct CDR3 sequences, about 62% being singletons. What was sequenced was blood. The receptor source for this set is a man between 25 and 39 years old in good health.

The V and J genes are TRBV12-3 or TRBV12-4 and TRBJ2-3, with D possibly TRBD2 on 5 matching bases. The V end was cut by 2 bases, the J end by 8 bases, with 11 bases between. The CDR3 covers 13 residues. In DNA, the CDR3 is TGTGCCAGCAGTTTAATGAGCGGAGGTACGCAGTATTTT. Translation gives CASSLMSGGTQYF.

This chain uses TRBV13 with TRBJ2-7; 7 positions match TRBD2. V gave up 0 bases and J gave up 0 bases; unmatched junction bases: 2. This CDR3 spans 15 amino acids. The germline V gene encodes CDR1 PRHDT and CDR2 FYEKMQ (reference sequence). CDR3 sequence: CASSLGWTSSYEQYF. The CDR3 coding sequence is TGTGCCAGCAGCTTAGGTTGGACTAGCTCCTACGAGCAGTACTTC.

As to this clonotype: One junction end disagrees with the germline gene, perhaps due to a read error. The J gene is TRBJ1-4, the V gene TRBV10-1; 7 positions match TRBD1. CDR1 and CDR2 from the germline V gene are WNHNN and SYGVQD (reference sequence). The CDR3 loop spans 16 amino acids. This CDR3 is CASSETSGQTNERLFF. The DNA for the CDR3 is TGCGCCAGCAGTGAGACCTCGGGACAGACTAATGAAAGACTGTTTTTT.

The rearrangement uses TRBV12-3 or TRBV12-4 and TRBJ2-1; 11 bases line up with TRBD2. The CDR3 covers 15 residues. Unmatched junction bases numbered 7, after V lost 3 bases and J lost 9 bases. CDR3 sequence (DNA): TGTGCCAGCAGTTTGATAGCGGGGGGGCAGGGTGAGCAGTTCTTC. It encodes CASSLIAGGQGEQFF.

This sequence joins TRBV4-3 and TRBJ2-1, with TRBD2 as a possible D gene (6 bases). Trimming removed 5 bases at V and 3 bases at J, with 17 bases between. The CDR3 consists of 16 residues. The germline gives CDR1 LGHNA, CDR2 YSLEER. CDR3 coding DNA: TGCGCCAGCAGCAGCTTACTTGGGGGGAGCTACAATGAGCAGTTCTTC. Encoded protein: CASSSLLGGSYNEQFF.

This clonotype has just a few counts. V gene TRBV2 combines with J gene TRBJ1-5; D is unresolved. The length of the CDR3 is 12 residues. Germline assignment: CDR1 SNHLY and CDR2 FYNNEI. Trimming stripped 0 bases from V and 6 bases from J, with 3 bases between. Written as DNA, the CDR3 is TGTGCCAGCAGTGAAGCGGGTCAGCCCCAGCATTTT. Its translation: CASSEAGQPQHF.

This clonotype was seen more than once but under ten times. The rearrangement uses TRBV27 and TRBJ2-2, with D hard to call. The germline gives CDR1 MNHEY, CDR2 SMNVEV (reference sequence). V was shortened by 5 bases and J by 6 bases, with 7 bases between the two germline ends. The CDR3 sequence is 12 residues long. The CDR3 DNA is TGTGCCAGCAGTCCCTTCCCCGGGGAGCTGTTTTTT. Translating gives CASSPFPGELFF.

The CDR3 region has the DNA TGTGCCAGCAGTGATCCAGGACAGCTTTTCTCTGGGGCCAACGTCCTGACTTTC. Translated, it gives CASSDPGQLFSGANVLTF. This sequence joins TRBV6-1 and TRBJ2-6; TRBD1 might be the D (6 bases). CDR1 is MNHNS, CDR2 SASEGT, per germline. The CDR3 sequence is 18 residues long. V was trimmed by 3 bases and J by 0 bases, leaving 15 bases between them.

In regard to this clonotype: A junction boundary mismatches the germline segment, possibly from a read error. This chain connects TRBV7-7 to TRBJ2-2; perhaps D is TRBD1 or TRBD2 (6 bases each). This CDR3 comprises 14 residues. Looked up from germline, CDR1 is SSHAT and CDR2 is FNYEAQ (reference sequence). CDR3 nucleotide sequence: TGTGCTAGCAGCTTGAGGAGGGGGACCGGGGAGCTGTTTTTT. This sequence encodes CASSLRRGTGELFF.

This clonotype was detected many times. The chain couples TRBV4-2 to TRBJ2-1; D gene uncertain. The CDR3 totals 13 residues. V dropped 4 bases and J dropped 8 bases, with 12 bases sitting between them. Per germline, CDR1 LGHNA and CDR2 YNFKEQ. The CDR3 here is CASSRDVLDEQFF. DNA of the CDR3: TGTGCCAGCAGCCGAGACGTTCTGGATGAGCAGTTCTTC.

CDR3 protein: CASSLSTSGGSDTQYF. The CDR3 DNA is TGTGCCAGCAGTCTCTCGACTAGCGGGGGATCAGATACGCAGTATTTT. This chain connects TRBV6-5 to TRBJ2-3; TRBD2 aligns across 12 bases. With V trimmed by 5 bases and J by 4 bases, 7 bases remained unmatched. The length of the CDR3 is 16 residues. Germline CDR1 is MNHEY and CDR2 is SVGAGI.

The gene calls are TRBV6-1 and TRBJ2-2; D is perhaps TRBD1 (5 bases). Trimming took off 5 bases at V and 5 bases at J, with 6 bases between the two ends. Germline assignment: CDR1 MNHNS and CDR2 SASEGT. This CDR3 has 12 residues. CDR3 nucleotide sequence: TGTGCCAGCAGTCAGGGAACCGGGGAGCTGTTTTTT. It encodes CASSQGTGELFF.

The chain employs TRBV12-3 or TRBV12-4 and TRBJ2-1, with D maybe TRBD2 (6 bases). V lost 1 base to trimming and J lost 3 bases, with 10 bases between them. This CDR3 spans 15 amino acids. This CDR3 reads CASSLEGGNYNEQFF. The CDR3 nucleotides read TGTGCCAGCAGTTTAGAGGGAGGAAACTACAATGAGCAGTTCTTC.

This clonotype was found a few times. This chain connects TRBV20-1 to TRBJ2-6; D unclear. This CDR3 spans 13 amino acids. The germline gives CDR1 DFQATT, CDR2 SNEGSKA (reference sequence). Trimming took 3 bases from V and 1 from J, leaving 4 bases between them. As DNA, the CDR3 is TGCAGTGCTAGCGGTTCTGGGGCCAACGTCCTGACTTTC. Protein product: CSASGSGANVLTF.

The J gene is TRBJ1-2, the V gene TRBV29-1, with no clear D. The germline V gene has CDR1 SQVTM and CDR2 ANQGSEA. This CDR3 has 13 amino acids. V gave up 2 bases and J gave up 4 bases, with 11 bases separating them. CDR3 in amino acids: CSVEQEPVYGYTF. The CDR3, as DNA: TGCAGCGTTGAACAGGAGCCCGTCTATGGCTACACCTTC.

The chain carries TRBV9 and TRBJ1-2, with a tentative D call TRBD1 (5 bases). Trimming left V 0 bases short and J 4 bases short, with 13 bases between. The CDR3 length is 15 residues. Per the germline V gene, CDR1 is SGDLS and CDR2 is YYNGEE. The CDR3 region has the DNA TGTGCCAGCAGCGTAGAGGGGATGGGGCTCTATGGCTACACCTTC. It is translated as CASSVEGMGLYGYTF.

The chain employs TRBV25-1 and TRBJ1-2, with D perhaps TRBD1 (6 bases). Germline V gene lookup returns CDR1 MGHDK and CDR2 SYGVNS. The CDR3 spans 14 residues. V was pared by 4 bases and J by 3 bases, with 12 bases between. The CDR3 here is CASSAEGVDYGYTF. CDR3 in DNA: TGTGCCAGCAGTGCTGAGGGGGTCGACTATGGCTACACCTTC.

The J gene is TRBJ1-2, the V gene TRBV20-1, with no clear D. The CDR3 is 14 amino acids. V lost 0 bases to trimming and J lost 3 bases, with 11 bases between them. The germline V gene has CDR1 DFQATT and CDR2 SNEGSKA (reference sequence). The CDR3 protein is CSARDSWRDYGYTF. In DNA form, the CDR3 reads TGCAGTGCTAGAGATAGCTGGAGGGACTATGGCTACACCTTC.

The V gene is TRBV9, the J gene TRBJ1-6; TRBD1 agrees at 8 bases. The CDR3 runs 16 residues. Germline lookup yields CDR1 SGDLS and CDR2 YYNGEE. V lost 0 bases, J lost 8 bases, and 7 bases stayed unmatched. The CDR3 is CASSVGPGGVDSPLHF. For the CDR3, the DNA is TGTGCCAGCAGCGTAGGCCCAGGGGGCGTTGATTCACCCCTCCACTTT.

V gene TRBV20-1 combines with J gene TRBJ2-1; 13 bases agree with TRBD2. Germline V gene lookup returns CDR1 DFQATT and CDR2 SNEGSKA (reference sequence). The CDR3 is 15 amino acids. After removal of 2 bases from V and 12 bases from J, the junction contained 10 bases not matched to a gene. The CDR3 sequence: CSARKPGLAGRVQFF. CDR3 coding DNA: TGCAGTGCTAGAAAGCCGGGACTAGCGGGGAGAGTGCAGTTCTTC.

The chain carries TRBV2 and TRBJ2-1; D assignment may be TRBD1 or TRBD2 (5 bases each). Germline assignment: CDR1 SNHLY and CDR2 FYNNEI. The germline V and J ends were trimmed by 9 bases and 8 bases, with 17 bases remaining between them. The CDR3 is 13 residues long. The chain's CDR3 is CASGDSLSDEQFF. The CDR3 bases are TGTGCCAGTGGAGACAGTCTTAGCGATGAGCAGTTCTTC.

This clonotype was detected once. The chain combines TRBV7-2 with TRBJ2-1; D perhaps matches TRBD1 (5 bases). The V gene's germline CDR1 is SGHTA and CDR2 FQGNSA. This CDR3 region has 14 residues. Trimming removed 1 base at V and 12 bases at J, with 16 bases between. CDR3 amino acids: CASSLGQTAFGQFF. The CDR3, as DNA: TGTGCCAGCAGCTTAGGACAGACCGCTTTCGGGCAGTTCTTC.

The V call is TRBV28, the J call TRBJ2-7; perhaps D is TRBD1 or TRBD2 (6 bases each). Germline V gene lookup returns CDR1 MDHEN and CDR2 SYDVKM. V shed 5 bases and J shed 4 bases, with 15 bases lying between them. This CDR3 has 14 residues. In DNA, the CDR3 is TGTGCCAGCAGTCACGGAAGGAGGGGGTACGAGCAGTACTTC. This translates into CASSHGRRGYEQYF.

A word on this clonotype: It is unclear where the CDR3 begins or ends on the DNA, so no DNA is shown, and the CDR3 is as TCRdb lists it. The chain has TRBV21-1 and TRBJ1-2. TRBV21-1 is classified as a pseudogene. Including both end residues, the CDR3 is 14 amino acids long. The CDR3 region is CASGVANPNYGCTF.

This clonotype was seen only a few times. The V and J genes are TRBV7-2 and TRBJ2-7; D may be TRBD2 (5 bases). V lost 3 bases and J lost 0, with 18 bases in between. The V gene's germline CDR1 is SGHTA and CDR2 FQGNSA. The CDR3 loop spans 17 amino acids. The CDR3 nucleotides are TGTGCCAGCAGCTTTAAACCCACAGACTACGGCTCCTACGAGCAGTACTTC. Protein: CASSFKPTDYGSYEQYF.

The chain carries TRBV18 and TRBJ2-5, with TRBD1 matching over 7 bases. Germline V gene sequence: CDR1 KGHSH, CDR2 LQKENI. Unmatched junction bases numbered 4, after V lost 1 base and J lost 2 bases. CDR3 length: 15 amino acids. CDR3: CASSPRPGGQETQYF. The CDR3 coding sequence is TGTGCCAGCTCACCACGGCCAGGGGGACAAGAGACCCAGTACTTC. The whole variable domain, remainder taken from reference TRBV18 and TRBJ2-5, is NAGVMQNPRHLVRRRGQEARLRCSPMKGHSHVYWYRQLPEEGLKFMVYLQKENIIDESGMPKERFSAEFPKEGPSILRIQQVVRGDSAAYFCASSPRPGGQETQYFGPGTRLLVL.

Comments on this clonotype: At one of its ends the junction is not consistent with the germline gene, which may arise from a read error. The chain couples TRBV15 to TRBJ2-1; no definite D call. This CDR3 region has 15 residues. Per germline, CDR1 LNHNV and CDR2 YYDKDF (reference sequence). The CDR3 nucleotides read TGTGCCACCGGCAGAGTCGCAGGTGGCTACAATGAGCAGTTCTTC. It codes for CATGRVAGGYNEQFF. The full variable domain, with the rest looked up from reference TRBV15 and TRBJ2-1, is DAMVIQNPRYQVTQFGKPVTLSCSQTLNHNVMYWYQQKSSQAPKLLFHYYDKDFNNEADTPDNFQSRRPNTSFCFLDIRSPGLGDTAMYLCATGRVAGGYNEQFFGPGTRLTVL.

The chain has TRBV30 and TRBJ2-5, with 10 bases aligning to TRBD1. The J call may be mistaken, given a closer DNA end match to TRBJ2-7. The CDR3 length is 15 residues. Germline V gene lookup returns CDR1 GTSNPN and CDR2 SVGIG (reference sequence). The CDR3 DNA reads TGTGCCTGGAACAGTTTCGGGACAGGGGCCTACGAGCAGTACTTC. It yields the protein CAWNSFGTGAYEQYF.

In this sample, this clonotype turned up a few times. CDR3 amino acids: CASSPGQGATYEQYF. In DNA form, the CDR3 reads TGTGCCAGCAGTCCCGGACAGGGGGCGACCTACGAGCAGTACTTC. The J gene is TRBJ2-7, the V gene TRBV12-3 or TRBV12-4; TRBD1 matches at 11 bases. After removal of 5 bases from V and 2 bases from J, the junction contained 5 bases not matched to a gene. The CDR3 is 15 residues long.